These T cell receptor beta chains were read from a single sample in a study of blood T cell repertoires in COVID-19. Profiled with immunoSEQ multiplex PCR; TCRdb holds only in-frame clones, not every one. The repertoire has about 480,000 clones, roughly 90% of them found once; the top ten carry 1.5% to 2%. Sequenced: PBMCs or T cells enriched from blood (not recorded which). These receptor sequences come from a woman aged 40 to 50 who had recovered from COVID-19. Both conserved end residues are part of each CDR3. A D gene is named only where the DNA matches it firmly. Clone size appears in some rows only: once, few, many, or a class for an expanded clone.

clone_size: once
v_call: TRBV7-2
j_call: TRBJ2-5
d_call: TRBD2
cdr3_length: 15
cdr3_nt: TGTGCCAGCAGCTCCTATAGCGGGATCCAAGAGACCCAGTACTTC
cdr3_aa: CASSSYSGIQETQYF

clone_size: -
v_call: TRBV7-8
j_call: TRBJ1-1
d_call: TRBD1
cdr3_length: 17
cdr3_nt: TGTGCCAGCAGCCCAGGACAGGGGACCCTCATGAACACTGAAGCTTTCTTT
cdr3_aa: CASSPGQGTLMNTEAFF

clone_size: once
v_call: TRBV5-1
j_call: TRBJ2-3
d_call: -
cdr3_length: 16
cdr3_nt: TGCGCCAGCCGCTCTTTCGGGGGGCGGGGGTCAGATACGCAGTATTTT
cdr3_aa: CASRSFGGRGSDTQYF

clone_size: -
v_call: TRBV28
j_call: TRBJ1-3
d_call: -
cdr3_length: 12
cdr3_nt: TGTGCCAGCAGGACACCCGGAAACACCATATATTTT
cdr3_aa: CASRTPGNTIYF

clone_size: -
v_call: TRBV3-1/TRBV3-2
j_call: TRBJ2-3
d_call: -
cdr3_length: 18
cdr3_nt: TGTGCCAGCAGCCAGCTTTCAGAGGTGTGGGGAGTCGCAGATACGCAGTATTTT
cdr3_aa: CASSQLSEVWGVADTQYF

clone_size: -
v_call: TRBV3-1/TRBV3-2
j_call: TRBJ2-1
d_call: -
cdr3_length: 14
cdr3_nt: TGTGCCAGCAGCCATGTATCCGGTTACAATGAGCAGTTCTTC
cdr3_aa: CASSHVSGYNEQFF

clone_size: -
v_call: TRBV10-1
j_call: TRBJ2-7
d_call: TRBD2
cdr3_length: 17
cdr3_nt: TGCGCCAGCAGTGCCCGGACTAGCGGGGACTTCCCCTACGAGCAGTACTTC
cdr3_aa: CASSARTSGDFPYEQYF

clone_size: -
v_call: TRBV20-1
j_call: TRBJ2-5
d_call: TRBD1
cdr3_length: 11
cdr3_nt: TGCAGTGGGTACAGGGGAGAGACCCAGTACTTC
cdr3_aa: CSGYRGETQYF

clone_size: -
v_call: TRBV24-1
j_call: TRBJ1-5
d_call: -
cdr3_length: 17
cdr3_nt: TGTGCCACCAGTGATCCTAAACAGGGAAGAGAAAGTCAGCCCCAGCATTTT
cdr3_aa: CATSDPKQGRESQPQHF

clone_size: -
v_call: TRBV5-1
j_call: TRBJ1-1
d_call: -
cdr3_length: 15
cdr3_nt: TGCGCCAGCAGCTTGGCCGGGGACATAAACACTGAAGCTTTCTTT
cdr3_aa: CASSLAGDINTEAFF

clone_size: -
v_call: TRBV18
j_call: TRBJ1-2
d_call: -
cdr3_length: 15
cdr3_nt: TGTGCCAGCTCATTGGGAGGGGCCCCATCGCAAGGCTACACCTTC
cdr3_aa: CASSLGGAPSQGYTF

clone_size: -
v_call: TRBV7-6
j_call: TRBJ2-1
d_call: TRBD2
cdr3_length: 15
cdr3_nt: TGTGCCAGCAGCTCGATAGCGGGAGGGCTCAATGAGCAGTTCTTC
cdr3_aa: CASSSIAGGLNEQFF

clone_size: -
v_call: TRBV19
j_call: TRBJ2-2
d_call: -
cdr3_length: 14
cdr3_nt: TGTGCCAGTAGACAACAGGGCATCACCGGGGAGCTGTTTTTT
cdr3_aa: CASRQQGITGELFF

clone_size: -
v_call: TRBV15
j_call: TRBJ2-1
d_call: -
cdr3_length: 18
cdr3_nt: TGTGCCACCAGCAGAGAAGGGACAGTGGGACTCTCCTACAATGAGCAGTTCTTC
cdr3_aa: CATSREGTVGLSYNEQFF

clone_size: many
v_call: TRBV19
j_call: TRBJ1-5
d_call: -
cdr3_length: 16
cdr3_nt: TGTGCCAGTACGTTGGGACTGGCCCCGAGCAATCAGCCCCAGCATTTT
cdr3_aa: CASTLGLAPSNQPQHF

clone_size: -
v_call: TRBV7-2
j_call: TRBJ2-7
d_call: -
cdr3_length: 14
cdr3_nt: TGTGCCAGCAGCTTAAAAGGGGGAACTTACGAGCAGTACTTC
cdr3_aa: CASSLKGGTYEQYF

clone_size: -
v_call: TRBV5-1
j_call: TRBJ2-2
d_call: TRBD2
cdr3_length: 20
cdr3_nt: TGCGCCAGCAGCTTGGCTATGGGACTAGCGGGAGGAGTGGACACCGGGGAGCTGTTTTTT
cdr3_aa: CASSLAMGLAGGVDTGELFF

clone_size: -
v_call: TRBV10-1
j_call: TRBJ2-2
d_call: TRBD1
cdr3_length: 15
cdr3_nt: TGCGCCAGCAGTGGGGGACAGGCAAACACCGGGGAGCTGTTTTTT
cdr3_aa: CASSGGQANTGELFF

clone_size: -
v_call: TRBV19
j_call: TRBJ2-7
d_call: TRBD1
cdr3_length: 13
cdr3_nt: TGTGCCAGTAGTGTGGACAGGGATTACGAGCAGTACTTC
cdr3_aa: CASSVDRDYEQYF

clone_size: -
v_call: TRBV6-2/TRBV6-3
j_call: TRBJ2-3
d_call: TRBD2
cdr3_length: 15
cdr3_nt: TGTGCCAGCAGCAATTTAGCGGGAGGGCAAGATACGCAGTATTTT
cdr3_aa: CASSNLAGGQDTQYF

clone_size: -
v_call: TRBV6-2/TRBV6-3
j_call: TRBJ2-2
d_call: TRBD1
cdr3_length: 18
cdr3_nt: TGTGCCAGCAGTTACTCGCCTGACAGGGTTAAAAACACCGGGGAGCTGTTTTTT
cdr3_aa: CASSYSPDRVKNTGELFF

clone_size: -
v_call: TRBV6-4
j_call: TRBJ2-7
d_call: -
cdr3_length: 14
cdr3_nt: TGTGCCAGCAGTGAACAGGGTTGGAGTTCCGAGCAGTACTTC
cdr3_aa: CASSEQGWSSEQYF

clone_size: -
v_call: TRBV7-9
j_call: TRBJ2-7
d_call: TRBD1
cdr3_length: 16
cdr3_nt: TGTGCCAGCAGCTTAGCGCTGGGACAGGGCATCTACGAGCAGTACTTC
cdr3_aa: CASSLALGQGIYEQYF

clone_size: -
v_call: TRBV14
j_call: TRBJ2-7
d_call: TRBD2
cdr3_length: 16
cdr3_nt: TGTGCCAGCAGCCAACTGCTAGCGGCCCCCACCTACGAGCAGTACTTC
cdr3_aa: CASSQLLAAPTYEQYF

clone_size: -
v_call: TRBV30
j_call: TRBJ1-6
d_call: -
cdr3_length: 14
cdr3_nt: TGTGCCTGGAAGACAGGCCCCTATAATTCACCCCTCCACTTT
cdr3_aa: CAWKTGPYNSPLHF